Listed below are T cell receptor beta chains from one sample, sequenced in a study of early T cells in non-severe SARS-CoV-2 infection. A single record per CDR3 protein comes from TCRdb applying MiXCR to the 5' RACE reads. This sample has tens of thousands of distinct CDR3 sequences, with less than 7% found just once. Sequencing was performed on whole blood. These receptors all come from an adult who was a healthcare worker with PCR-confirmed SARS-CoV-2 infection or an uninfected control (not recorded which). The CDR3 runs from the conserved cysteine through the conserved F or W. Each record gives: CDR3 protein, CDR3 DNA, J gene, D gene, clone size, CDR3 length, V gene. The D gene is left open where the match is weak. A clone size is listed for some rows: how often the clone was seen (once, few, many), or a class if it is expanded.

CASSLGTINPTDTQYF,TGTGCCAGCAGCTTAGGGACTATCAATCCCACAGATACGCAGTATTTT,TRBJ2-3,-,-,16,TRBV7-2
CASSEQGNEQFF,TGTGCCAGCAGCGAACAGGGAAATGAGCAGTTCTTC,TRBJ2-1,-,few,12,TRBV11-2
CASSWGPATEAFF,TGTGCCAGCAGTTGGGGACCGGCCACTGAAGCTTTCTTT,TRBJ1-1,-,-,13,TRBV28
CAWDSRGMNNSPLHF,TGTGCCTGGGACTCTAGAGGGATGAATAATTCACCCCTCCACTTT,TRBJ1-6,-,many,15,TRBV30
CSAHNSARTGASYEQYF,TGCAGTGCCCACAACTCCGCTCGGACAGGGGCCTCCTACGAGCAGTACTTC,TRBJ2-7,TRBD1,few,17,TRBV20-1
CASSYSSRAVFYEQYF,TGTGCCAGCAGTTACAGTAGCCGGGCCGTTTTCTACGAGCAGTACTTC,TRBJ2-7,-,-,16,TRBV6-5
CSARRGVAEQFF,TGCAGTGCTAGAAGGGGGGTGGCAGAGCAGTTCTTC,TRBJ2-1,-,many,12,TRBV20-1
CASSRPGLWTQYF,TGTGCCAGCAGCCGTCCAGGGCTCTGGACCCAGTACTTC,TRBJ2-5,-,many,13,TRBV12-3/TRBV12-4
CASSPTQGMNTEAFF,TGTGCCAGCAGCCCGACGCAGGGGATGAACACTGAAGCTTTCTTT,TRBJ1-1,-,many,15,TRBV7-9
CASSFGQDTEAFF,TGTGCCAGCAGCTTCGGACAGGACACTGAAGCTTTCTTT,TRBJ1-1,TRBD1,few,13,TRBV11-2
CASSGLAGGPSYEQYF,TGTGCCAGCAGCGGACTAGCGGGGGGCCCCTCCTACGAGCAGTACTTC,TRBJ2-7,TRBD2,few,16,TRBV9
CASSLVALGGSSYNEQFF,TGTGCCAGCAGCTTAGTCGCCCTAGGAGGGAGCTCCTACAATGAGCAGTTCTTC,TRBJ2-1,-,few,18,TRBV11-2
CASSSAGTVAEQYF,TGTGCCAGCAGTTCCGCCGGGACAGTCGCCGAGCAGTACTTC,TRBJ2-7,TRBD1,few,14,TRBV28
CASSLSFGGLNTEAFF,TGTGCCAGCAGTTTATCTTTCGGGGGTTTGAACACTGAAGCTTTCTTT,TRBJ1-1,-,many,16,TRBV28
CASSFYDRGGTEAFF,TGTGCCAGCAGCTTTTATGATAGGGGAGGCACTGAAGCTTTCTTT,TRBJ1-1,-,many,15,TRBV7-9
CASSMDAGANVLTF,TGCGCCAGCAGCATGGATGCTGGGGCCAACGTCCTGACTTTC,TRBJ2-6,-,few,14,TRBV4-3
CASRADGTHSNQPQHF,TGTGCCAGCAGGGCCGACGGTACACATAGCAATCAGCCCCAGCATTTT,TRBJ1-5,-,many,16,TRBV12-3/TRBV12-4
CASSAQMPGDTQYF,TGTGCCAGCAGCGCCCAGATGCCGGGGGATACGCAGTATTTT,TRBJ2-3,-,few,14,TRBV7-3
CASSLLRLARTDTQYF,TGCGCCAGCAGCTTGTTGCGGCTAGCGCGCACAGATACGCAGTATTTT,TRBJ2-3,-,few,16,TRBV5-1
CASSWGTANTGELFF,TGTGCCAGCAGCTGGGGGACAGCGAACACCGGGGAGCTGTTTTTT,TRBJ2-2,TRBD1,many,15,TRBV11-2
CASSLVAGANTEAFF,TGCGCCAGCAGCTTGGTAGCCGGGGCGAACACTGAAGCTTTCTTT,TRBJ1-1,-,few,15,TRBV5-1
CSAISSTGTYEQYF,TGCAGTGCTATATCCTCCACCGGGACCTACGAGCAGTACTTC,TRBJ2-7,-,many,14,TRBV20-1
CASSTLVGRETQYF,TGTGCCAGCAGTACCCTCGTGGGGAGAGAGACCCAGTACTTC,TRBJ2-5,-,many,14,TRBV27
CASSQARGRNEQYF,TGCGCCAGCAGCCAAGCTAGGGGGCGAAACGAGCAGTACTTC,TRBJ2-7,TRBD1,few,14,TRBV4-3
CASSGWGQPMNTEAFF,TGCGCCAGCAGCGGATGGGGACAGCCCATGAACACTGAAGCTTTCTTT,TRBJ1-1,TRBD1,many,16,TRBV5-1
CASSPSGWDSSYEQYF,TGTGCCAGCAGCCCCTCGGGGTGGGACAGCTCCTACGAGCAGTACTTC,TRBJ2-7,TRBD1,many,16,TRBV7-4
CASSQPGQGAEQFF,TGTGCCAGCAGCCAACCGGGACAGGGGGCTGAGCAGTTCTTC,TRBJ2-1,TRBD1,many,14,TRBV3-1
CASSLITGVQPQHF,TGTGCCAGCAGCTTAATAACAGGGGTCCAGCCCCAGCATTTT,TRBJ1-5,TRBD1,many,14,TRBV7-8
CASSRTGVTNGYTF,TGTGCCAGCAGTCGGACAGGTGTCACAAATGGCTACACCTTC,TRBJ1-2,TRBD1,-,14,TRBV27